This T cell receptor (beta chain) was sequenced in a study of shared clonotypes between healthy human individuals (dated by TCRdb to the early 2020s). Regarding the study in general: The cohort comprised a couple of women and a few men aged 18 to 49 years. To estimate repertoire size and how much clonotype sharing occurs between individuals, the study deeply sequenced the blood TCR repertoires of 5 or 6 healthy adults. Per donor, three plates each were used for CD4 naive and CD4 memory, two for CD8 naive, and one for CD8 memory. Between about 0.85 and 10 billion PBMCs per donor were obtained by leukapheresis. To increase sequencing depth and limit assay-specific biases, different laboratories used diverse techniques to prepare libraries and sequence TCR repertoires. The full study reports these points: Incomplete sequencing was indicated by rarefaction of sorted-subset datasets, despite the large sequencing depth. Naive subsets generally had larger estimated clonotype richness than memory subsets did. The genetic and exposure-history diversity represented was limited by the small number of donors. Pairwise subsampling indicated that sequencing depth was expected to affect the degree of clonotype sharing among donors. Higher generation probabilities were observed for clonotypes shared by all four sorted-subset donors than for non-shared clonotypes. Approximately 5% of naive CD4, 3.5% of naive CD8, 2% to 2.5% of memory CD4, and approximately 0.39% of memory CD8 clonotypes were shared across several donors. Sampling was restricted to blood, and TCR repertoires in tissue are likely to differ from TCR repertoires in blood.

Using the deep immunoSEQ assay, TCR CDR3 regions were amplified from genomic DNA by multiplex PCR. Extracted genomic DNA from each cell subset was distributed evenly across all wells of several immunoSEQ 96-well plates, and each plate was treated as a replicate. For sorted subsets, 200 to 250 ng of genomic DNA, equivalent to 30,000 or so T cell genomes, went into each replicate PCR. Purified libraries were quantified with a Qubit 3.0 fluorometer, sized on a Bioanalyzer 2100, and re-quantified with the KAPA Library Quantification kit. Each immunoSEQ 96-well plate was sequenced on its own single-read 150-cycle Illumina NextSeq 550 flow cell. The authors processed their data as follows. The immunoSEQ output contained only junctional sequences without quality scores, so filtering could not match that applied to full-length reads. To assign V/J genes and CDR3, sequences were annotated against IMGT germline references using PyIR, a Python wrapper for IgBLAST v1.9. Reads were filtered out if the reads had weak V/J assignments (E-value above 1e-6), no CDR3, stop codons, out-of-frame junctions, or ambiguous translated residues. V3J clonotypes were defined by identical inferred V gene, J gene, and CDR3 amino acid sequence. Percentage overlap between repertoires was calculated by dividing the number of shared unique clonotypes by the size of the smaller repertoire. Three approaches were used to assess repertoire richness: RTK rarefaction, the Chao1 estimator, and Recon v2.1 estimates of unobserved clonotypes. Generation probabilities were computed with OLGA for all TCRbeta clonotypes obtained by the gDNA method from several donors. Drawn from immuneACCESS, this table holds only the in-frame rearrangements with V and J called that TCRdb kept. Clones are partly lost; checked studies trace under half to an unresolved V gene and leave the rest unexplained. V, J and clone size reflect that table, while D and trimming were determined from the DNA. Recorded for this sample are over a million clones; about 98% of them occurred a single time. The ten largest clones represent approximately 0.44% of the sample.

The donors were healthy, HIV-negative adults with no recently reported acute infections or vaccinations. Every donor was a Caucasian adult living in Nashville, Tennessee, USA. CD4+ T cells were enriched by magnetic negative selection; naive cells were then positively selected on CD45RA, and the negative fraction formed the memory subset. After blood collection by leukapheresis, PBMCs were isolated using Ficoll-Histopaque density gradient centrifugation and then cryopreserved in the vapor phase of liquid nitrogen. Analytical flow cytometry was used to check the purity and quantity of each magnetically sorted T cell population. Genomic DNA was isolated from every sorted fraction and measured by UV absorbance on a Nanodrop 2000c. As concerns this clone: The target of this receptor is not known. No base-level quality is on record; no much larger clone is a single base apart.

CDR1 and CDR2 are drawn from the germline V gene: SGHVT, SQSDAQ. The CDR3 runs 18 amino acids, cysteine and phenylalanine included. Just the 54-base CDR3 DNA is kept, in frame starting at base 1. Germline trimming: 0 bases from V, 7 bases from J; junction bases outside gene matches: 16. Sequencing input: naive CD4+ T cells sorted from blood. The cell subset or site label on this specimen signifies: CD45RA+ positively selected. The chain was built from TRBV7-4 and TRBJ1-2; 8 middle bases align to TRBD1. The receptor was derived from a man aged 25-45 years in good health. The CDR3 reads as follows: CASSLASLDRGVSIGYTF. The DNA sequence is TGTGCCAGCAGCTTAGCGTCGTTAGACAGGGGAGTATCGATTGGCTACACCTTC.